This T cell receptor (beta chain) is from a study of control samples from healthy donors and cancer patients. The CDR3 region is 9 residues in length, termini included. About this clone: The CDR3 does not close with the conserved phenylalanine or tryptophan, likely indicating a read error. The DNA is omitted, as the CDR3 cannot be located on it reliably, and the CDR3 follows TCRdb's listing.

Profiling relied on immunoSEQ multiplex PCR, and the TCRdb table lists in-frame clones only, not all of them. The sample lists about 110,000 clones, approximately 90% occurring once. This chain connects TRBV21-1 to TRBJ2-6. TRBV21-1 is reported as a pseudogene. The sequence was collected from a human donor in good health. The donor label of this sample is uncertain. Specimen: blood. CDR3 region: CASSKRLGS.